Sequencing of this T cell receptor (beta chain) was carried out in a study of T cell changes during pregnancy in multiple sclerosis. Libraries were prepared by immunoSEQ multiplex PCR; TCRdb keeps only in-frame clonotypes and omits some of them. Of about 75,000 clones detected, about 93% appear once; the ten largest clones hold roughly 0.14%. The V and J ends lost 3 bases and 3 bases, in that order; junction bases with no gene match: 12. CDR3 length: 18 amino acids. Per the germline V gene, CDR1 is SGHRS and CDR2 is YFSETQ. The sequence came from a female donor with multiple sclerosis, enrolled in a pregnancy study. V gene TRBV5-1 combines with J gene TRBJ2-3; 11 nucleotides match TRBD2. Sample: CD4+ T cells from peripheral blood mononuclear cells, taken after pregnancy. CDR3 nucleotides: TGCGCCAGCAGCTCCCTAACTATAGCGGGAGGGCCTACAGATACGCAGTATTTT. It is translated as CASSSLTIAGGPTDTQYF.